Following are 8 T cell receptor beta chains from one sample sequenced in a study of cytomegalovirus exposure and HLA in healthy donors. Measured with immunoSEQ multiplex PCR; TCRdb has only the in-frame clones, and not every one. This sample has around 70,000 clones, with less than 95% found just once. The sample was PBMCs. Receptor source: a woman aged 18-29 years in good health and CMV-seronegative.

The chain has TRBV2 and TRBJ1-2; D remains unclear. The length of the CDR3 is 14 residues. Germline V gene lookup returns CDR1 SNHLY and CDR2 FYNNEI. V was trimmed by 8 bases and J by 0 bases, leaving 13 bases between them. The DNA of the CDR3 is TGTGCCAGCGACTATGATGGGTCTAACTATGGCTACACCTTC. Translation: CASDYDGSNYGYTF.

The chain carries TRBV6-5 and TRBJ1-2; possible D gene TRBD1, 6 bases. V gave up 6 bases and J gave up 4 bases, with 9 bases separating them. From germline, CDR1 is MNHEY and CDR2 SVGAGI. The CDR3 has 12 amino acids. As DNA, the CDR3 is TGTGCCAGCAGATTGGACAGCTATGGCTACACCTTC. Translated, it gives CASRLDSYGYTF.

The V gene is TRBV11-2, the J gene TRBJ2-1; D is unresolved. The germline CDR1 and CDR2 sequences are SGHAT and FQNNGV. The CDR3 runs to 15 residues. Trimming took 0 bases from V and 1 from J, leaving 7 bases between them. The CDR3 sequence is CASSLDRGSYNEQFF. For the CDR3, the DNA is TGTGCCAGCAGCTTAGATCGCGGATCCTACAATGAGCAGTTCTTC.

This chain connects TRBV5-1 to TRBJ1-2; D may be TRBD1 (6 bases). Germline CDR1 and CDR2: SGHRS and YFSETQ. This CDR3 has 15 amino acids. Trimming left V 6 bases short and J 8 bases short, with 23 bases between. The CDR3 sequence: CASTSGTPGTKGYTF. CDR3 nucleotide sequence: TGCGCCAGCACCTCAGGAACCCCCGGGACAAAGGGCTACACCTTC.

The CDR3 spells CASSLASAAPYGYTF. CDR3 bases: TGTGCCAGCAGCTTAGCGTCGGCGGCCCCCTATGGCTACACCTTC. The chain recombines TRBV11-1 with TRBJ1-2; D gene unclear. Trimming removed 0 bases at V and 4 bases at J, with 12 bases between. Germline V gene sequence: CDR1 SGHAT, CDR2 FQDESV (reference sequence). This CDR3 comprises 15 residues.

The CDR3 sequence is CASSKASLQGSEGYTF. CDR3 coding DNA: TGTGCCAGCAGTAAAGCCTCGCTTCAGGGGAGTGAAGGCTACACCTTC. This sequence joins TRBV27 and TRBJ1-2; D perhaps matches TRBD1 (6 bases). CDR3 length: 16 amino acids. CDR1 is MNHEY and CDR2 is SMNVEV in the germline V gene (reference sequence). V was trimmed by 5 bases and J by 8 bases, leaving 24 bases between them.

The V gene is TRBV5-4, the J gene TRBJ2-5, with 14 bases matching TRBD2. The CDR3 covers 17 residues. CDR1 and CDR2 (germline): SGHNT, YYREEE (reference sequence). V dropped 4 bases and J dropped 5; count of bases not matched to a gene: 10. The CDR3 region has the DNA TGTGCCAGCAGCCCGATCGGGACTAGCGGGGGTCGGGAGACCCAGTACTTC. Its protein is CASSPIGTSGGRETQYF.

The V gene is TRBV29-1, the J gene TRBJ2-1; TRBD2 matches 12 bases. CDR3 size: 15 residues. The V gene's germline CDR1 is SQVTM and CDR2 ANQGSEA. V dropped 7 bases and J dropped 3; count of bases not matched to a gene: 7. CDR3 nucleotides: TGCAGCGCAGGGGGGGGACTAGCGGGCTACAATGAGCAGTTCTTC. Its translation: CSAGGGLAGYNEQFF.